This T cell receptor (beta chain) was sequenced during a study of blood T cells in healthy people across ages. Study outcomes and limitations: Naive CD4+ cell counts and diversity both ran higher in long-lived than in aged donors. TCR beta diversity was tightly associated with the proportion of naive T cells.

On this clonotype: What it recognizes is unknown.

This CDR3 contains 13 residues. Germline CDR1 SGDLS, CDR2 YYNGEE. Together with a sample-barcoded 5' primer, a J-beta primer mix was included in a second PCR lasting about 7 to 11 cycles. TCRdb used MiXCR to reprocess the 5' RACE reads, holding one entry per CDR3 protein. The table lists 700,000 or so distinct CDR3 sequences, roughly two fifths of them singletons, with 25% to 35% in the top ten. Material for sequencing was blood. V is TRBV9 and J is TRBJ2-5, with 7 bases fitting TRBD1. The J call could be wrong; TRBJ2-7 is a better fit for the DNA end. This sequence originates from an elderly man in good health. For the CDR3, the DNA is TGTGCCAGCAGTGCGACAGGGATGTCCGAGCAGTACTTC. Amino acid sequence: CASSATGMSEQYF.